This entry lists 10 T cell receptor beta chains sequenced from one sample in a study of identical twins. TCRdb re-called the 5' RACE reads with MiXCR, one entry per CDR3 protein. The table shows approximately 300,000 distinct CDR3 sequences, with less than 9.5% occurring only once. The same sample was also used in a study of yellow fever vaccine responses in identical twins.

The sequencing sample was made of CD8+ T cells sorted from blood. The receptors derive from a woman aged 18-29 years in good health.

This clonotype was counted ten times or more. The chain uses TRBV3-1 and TRBJ2-3, with unresolved D. The CDR3 totals 14 residues. Trimming removed 4 bases at V and 4 bases at J, with 12 bases between. Germline CDR1 and CDR2: LGHDT and YNNKEL (reference sequence). In nucleotides, the CDR3 is TGTGCCAGCAGCCCTCGTTATGAGCCAGATACGCAGTATTTT. It specifies CASSPRYEPDTQYF.

This rearrangement joins TRBV9 to TRBJ2-5; TRBD2 agrees at 7 bases. The CDR3 extends over 16 amino acids. Trimming removed 0 bases from V and 5 bases from J; junction bases left unmatched: 10. CDR1 is SGDLS, CDR2 YYNGEE, per germline. In DNA, the CDR3 is TGTGCCAGCAGCGTAGGAAGGGAGGGCTTGTGGGAGACCCAGTACTTC. It specifies CASSVGREGLWETQYF.

The rearrangement joins TRBV27 to TRBJ2-3; 9 bases align to TRBD2. The junction had 7 bases not matched to a gene; V was cut back by 5 bases and J by 1 base. The CDR3 loop spans 16 amino acids. CDR1 and CDR2 from the germline V gene are MNHEY and SMNVEV (reference sequence). CDR3 region: CASSSLAGRRTDTQYF. The CDR3 coding sequence is TGTGCCAGCAGTAGTCTAGCGGGGCGTCGCACAGATACGCAGTATTTT.

The rearrangement uses TRBV6-2 or TRBV6-3 and TRBJ2-1, with a tentative D call TRBD1 (8 bases). The CDR3 runs 16 residues. Germline V gene sequence: CDR1 MNHEY, CDR2 SVGEGT. V was shortened by 5 bases and J by 2 bases, with 16 bases between the two germline ends. CDR3 residues: CASSRATGGAYNEQFF. CDR3 bases: TGTGCCAGCAGTCGGGCTACAGGGGGGGCCTACAATGAGCAGTTCTTC.

This clonotype was observed a handful of times. CDR3 bases: TGCGCCAGCAGCCAAGGGCTAGTCGCCTACGAGCAGTACTTC. Protein product: CASSQGLVAYEQYF. The J gene is TRBJ2-7, the V gene TRBV4-3; D unclear. The CDR3 totals 14 residues. The germline V and J ends were trimmed by 1 base and 2 bases, with 9 bases remaining between them. The germline gives CDR1 LGHNA, CDR2 YSLEER.

Ten or more counts support this clonotype. The V call is TRBV4-3, the J call TRBJ1-1; 8 positions match TRBD1. Losses at the gene ends were 0 bases for V and 5 bases for J; bases not matched to a gene: 5. The CDR3 sequence is 15 residues long. The germline V gene has CDR1 LGHNA and CDR2 YSLEER. The DNA for the CDR3 is TGCGCCAGCAGCCAAGACAGGGGGCAGGGGACTGAAGCTTTCTTT. This translates into CASSQDRGQGTEAFF.

This clonotype has at least ten counts. The chain carries TRBV10-3 and TRBJ1-4; D might be TRBD1 (5 bases). CDR1 is ENHRY, CDR2 SYGVKD, per germline. CDR3 length: 13 residues. V gave up 6 bases and J gave up 5 bases, with 10 bases separating them. The CDR3 protein is CAIRTDKNEKLFF. CDR3 nucleotide sequence: TGTGCCATCAGGACGGACAAAAATGAAAAACTGTTTTTT.

The table lists this clonotype with many counts. This chain uses TRBV7-2 with TRBJ2-7; D unresolved. This CDR3 has 11 residues. Germline lookup yields CDR1 SGHTA and CDR2 FQGNSA. Trimming removed 5 bases from V and 3 bases from J, with 5 bases in between. CDR3: CASSADYEQYF. The CDR3 coding sequence is TGTGCCAGCAGCGCCGACTACGAGCAGTACTTC.

As concerns this clonotype: This may stem from a read error, because a much larger clone lies one nucleotide away. V gene TRBV29-1 combines with J gene TRBJ2-1, with 7 bases matching TRBD2. The CDR3 spans 15 residues. Germline V gene lookup returns CDR1 SQVTM and CDR2 ANQGSEA. J lost 2 bases, V lost 4 bases, and 8 bases had no gene match. The CDR3 DNA is TGCAGCGTTGGGGGCGGGAGCTTAGCCTACAATGAGCAGTTCTTC. This gives the protein CSVGGGSLAYNEQFF.

This clonotype showed up just a few times. This chain links TRBV6-4 with TRBJ2-1; 11 nucleotides match TRBD2. Trimming took 6 bases from V and 8 from J; bases not matched to a gene: 9. CDR1 and CDR2 (germline): MRHNA, SNTAGT. This CDR3 spans 15 amino acids. The chain's CDR3 is CASSLLAGDLDEQFF. CDR3 nucleotides: TGTGCCAGCAGCCTACTAGCGGGAGACCTCGATGAGCAGTTCTTC.